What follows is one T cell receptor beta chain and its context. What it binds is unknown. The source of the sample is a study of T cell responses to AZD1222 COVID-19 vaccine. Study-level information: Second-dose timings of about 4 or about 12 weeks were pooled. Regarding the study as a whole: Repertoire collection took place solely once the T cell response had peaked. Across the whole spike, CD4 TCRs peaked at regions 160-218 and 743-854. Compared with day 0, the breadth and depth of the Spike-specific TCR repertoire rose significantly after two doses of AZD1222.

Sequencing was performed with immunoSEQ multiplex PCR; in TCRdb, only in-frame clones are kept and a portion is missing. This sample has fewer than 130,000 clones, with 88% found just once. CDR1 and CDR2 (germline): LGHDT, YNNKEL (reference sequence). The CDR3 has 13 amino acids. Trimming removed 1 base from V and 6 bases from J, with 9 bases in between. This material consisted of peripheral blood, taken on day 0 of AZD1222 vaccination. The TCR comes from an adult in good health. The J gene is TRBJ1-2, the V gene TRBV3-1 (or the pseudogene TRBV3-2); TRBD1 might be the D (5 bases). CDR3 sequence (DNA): TGTGCCAGCAGCCAAGTAGCCAGGGATGGCTACACCTTC. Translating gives CASSQVARDGYTF.